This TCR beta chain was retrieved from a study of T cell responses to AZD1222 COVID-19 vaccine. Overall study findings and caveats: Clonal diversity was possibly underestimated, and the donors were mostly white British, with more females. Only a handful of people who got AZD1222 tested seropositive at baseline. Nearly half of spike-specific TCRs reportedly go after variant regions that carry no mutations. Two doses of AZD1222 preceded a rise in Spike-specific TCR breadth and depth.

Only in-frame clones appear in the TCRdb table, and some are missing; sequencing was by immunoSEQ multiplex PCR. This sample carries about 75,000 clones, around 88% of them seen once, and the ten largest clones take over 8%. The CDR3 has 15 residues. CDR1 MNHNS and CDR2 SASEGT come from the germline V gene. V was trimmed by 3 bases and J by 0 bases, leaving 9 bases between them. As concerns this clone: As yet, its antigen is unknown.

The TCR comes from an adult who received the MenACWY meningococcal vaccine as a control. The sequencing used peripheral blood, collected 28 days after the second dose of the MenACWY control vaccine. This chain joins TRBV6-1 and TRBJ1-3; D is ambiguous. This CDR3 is CASSDVFSSGNTIYF. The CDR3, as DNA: TGTGCCAGCAGTGATGTTTTTAGCTCTGGAAACACCATATATTTT.